This entry lists 17 T cell receptor beta chains sequenced from one sample in a study of T cells in Graves' hyperthyroidism and ophthalmopathy. The CDR3 regions of TCR beta were amplified from RNA transcripts. HTBI primers were used for first-round RT-PCR of the TCR CDR3. TCRdb ran MiXCR on the multiplex PCR reads and lists one entry per CDR3 protein. This sample has roughly 750,000 distinct CDR3 sequences, with less than 20% found just once. Sequencing input: blood. These receptors originate from a man younger than 35 with Graves' hyperthyroidism.

V usage is TRBV5-1 and J usage is TRBJ2-2; unclear D gene. This CDR3 is 14 amino acids long. V lost 5 bases and J 2 bases, leaving 10 bases between the germline ends. CDR1 SGHRS and CDR2 YFSETQ come from the germline V gene. The CDR3 spells CASRNTRNTGELFF. CDR3 coding DNA: TGCGCCAGCAGAAACACAAGAAACACCGGGGAGCTGTTTTTT. The full variable domain, in which reference TRBV5-1 and TRBJ2-2 provide the parts outside the CDR3, is KAGVTQTPRYLIKTRGQQVTLSCSPISGHRSVSWYQQTPGQGLQFLFEYFSETQRNKGNFPGRFSGRQFSNSRSEMNVSTLELGDSALYLCASRNTRNTGELFFGEGSRLTVL.

In its sample, this clonotype was seen many times. The chain is built from TRBV9 and TRBJ2-4; 11 bases align to TRBD2. V trimming: 0 bases; J trimming: 4 bases; junction bases outside the gene matches: 0. Per germline, CDR1 SGDLS and CDR2 YYNGEE. The CDR3 spans 15 residues. Here the CDR3 reads CASSVGTSGKNIQYF. The CDR3 nucleotides are TGTGCCAGCAGCGTAGGGACTAGCGGGAAAAACATTCAGTACTTC. Supplemented by reference TRBV9 and TRBJ2-4, the full variable domain reads DSGVTQTPKHLITATGQRVTLRCSPRSGDLSVYWYQQSLDQGLQFLIQYYNGEERAKGNILERFSAQQFPDLHSELNLSSLELGDSALYFCASSVGTSGKNIQYFGAGTRLSVL.

This clonotype was seen many times. The rearrangement joins TRBV7-8 to TRBJ2-3, with no clear D. Germline V lookup: CDR1 SGHVS, CDR2 FQNEAQ. Trimming removed 2 bases at V and 5 bases at J, with 14 bases between. This CDR3 spans 15 amino acids. The CDR3 sequence is CASSLRIRVIDTQYF. The CDR3 coding sequence is TGTGCCAGCAGCTTAAGGATCCGAGTAATAGATACGCAGTATTTT.

This clonotype was recorded many times. The chain recombines TRBV6-1 with TRBJ2-1, with D possibly called TRBD1 or TRBD2 (5 bases each). Trimming cost V 8 bases and J 2 bases, with 16 bases left between them. The CDR3 runs to 15 residues. In germline, CDR1 is MNHNS, CDR2 SASEGT. CDR3 nucleotides: TGTGCCAGCGGCCTTGACAGCGGCACCTACAATGAGCAGTTCTTC. Translating it yields CASGLDSGTYNEQFF.

This clonotype occurred a few times. The chain uses TRBV9 and TRBJ2-1; D is undetermined. The V end lost 2 bases, the J end lost 6 bases, and 9 bases lay between the germline ends. The CDR3 length is 13 residues. CDR1 SGDLS and CDR2 YYNGEE come from the germline V gene. The CDR3 DNA reads TGTGCCAGCAGCGTGGCAGGTTCCAATGAGCAGTTCTTC. Translating gives CASSVAGSNEQFF.

This clonotype was seen many times. V and J are TRBV6-1 and TRBJ2-7; 7 positions match TRBD2. CDR3 length: 14 residues. In germline, CDR1 is MNHNS, CDR2 SASEGT. V dropped 9 bases and J dropped 1; count of bases not matched to a gene: 9. As DNA, the CDR3 is TGTGCCAGTGGGACGGGGGGAGGATCCTACGAGCAGTACTTC. It encodes CASGTGGGSYEQYF.

V is TRBV20-1 and J is TRBJ2-7, with 7 bases that match TRBD2. V lost 0 bases to trimming and J lost 6 bases; unmatched junction nucleotides: 8. Germline values: CDR1 DFQATT, CDR2 SNEGSKA (reference sequence). The CDR3 loop spans 14 amino acids. CDR3 nucleotides: TGCAGTGCTAGAGATGGGGCGGGAGTAGTCGAGCAGTACTTC. Its protein product is CSARDGAGVVEQYF.

Many counts were recorded for this clonotype. This rearrangement joins TRBV28 to TRBJ2-6; 12 bases fit TRBD1. Germline CDR1 and CDR2: MDHEN and SYDVKM. J gave up 4 bases and V 6 bases, and 7 bases lay outside the gene matches. This CDR3 has 17 amino acids. CDR3: CASSSGTGGAGANVLTF. CDR3 coding DNA: TGTGCCAGCAGCTCCGGGACAGGGGGCGCCGGGGCCAACGTCCTGACTTTC.

This clonotype was picked up many times. The rearrangement links TRBV18 to TRBJ2-1; 7 bases fit TRBD2. The CDR3 covers 16 residues. The germline V gene has CDR1 KGHSH and CDR2 LQKENI. The junction had 13 bases not matched to a gene; V was cut back by 6 bases and J by 5 bases. DNA for the CDR3: TGTGCCAGCTCCCAAGCGGGGAGCCTTCCTAACAATGAGCAGTTCTTC. This encodes CASSQAGSLPNNEQFF.

This chain connects TRBV18 to TRBJ2-1, with no clear D. The CDR3 covers 11 residues. The germline V and J ends were trimmed by 3 bases and 10 bases, with 7 bases remaining between them. Germline V CDR1 and CDR2: KGHSH, LQKENI. The CDR3 DNA reads as TGTGCCAGCTCACCGGCGTCGGAGCAGTTCTTC. It encodes CASSPASEQFF.

This clonotype has more than one count but fewer than ten. The chain combines TRBV6-1 with TRBJ1-2; no clear D. Germline assignment: CDR1 MNHNS and CDR2 SASEGT. The CDR3 is 12 residues long. Deletions cut 1 base from V and 8 bases from J, with 8 bases between. The CDR3 reads CASSEVGTGYTF. CDR3 DNA: TGTGCCAGCAGTGAAGTAGGAACAGGCTACACCTTC.

This clonotype was recorded at least ten times. Here the CDR3 DNA reads TGTGCCTGGATCGGTTACAATGAGCAGTTCTTC. Translated, it gives CAWIGYNEQFF. The chain combines TRBV30 with TRBJ2-1; D remains unclear. The CDR3 has 11 residues. Trimming stripped 4 bases from V and 4 bases from J, with 5 bases between. Germline V CDR1 and CDR2: GTSNPN, SVGIG (reference sequence).

This clonotype was found a few times. The rearrangement uses TRBV24-1 and TRBJ2-2; 9 bases map to TRBD2. The CDR3 totals 17 residues. Trimming took 3 bases from V and 3 from J; bases not matched to a gene: 7. CDR1 and CDR2 from the germline V gene are KGHDR and SFDVKD. CDR3 residues: CATSDPAGGPYTGELFF. CDR3 DNA: TGTGCCACCAGTGATCCGGCGGGAGGGCCTTACACCGGGGAGCTGTTTTTT.

This clonotype was detected only a few times. J is TRBJ2-7 and V is TRBV29-1; 9 positions match TRBD1. Unmatched junction bases numbered 6, after V lost 2 bases and J lost 1 base. Germline CDR1 reads SQVTM; CDR2 reads ANQGSEA. CDR3 length equals 15 residues. CDR3 sequence reads: CSVERRDRGSYEQYF. CDR3 in DNA: TGCAGCGTTGAAAGGAGAGACAGGGGGTCCTACGAGCAGTACTTC.

Only a few counts were recorded for this clonotype. CDR3 residues: CSARVRAGTDTDTQYF. CDR3 nucleotides: TGCAGTGCTAGAGTGCGAGCGGGAACCGACACAGATACGCAGTATTTT. This chain links TRBV20-1 with TRBJ2-3, with 7 bases matching TRBD2. This CDR3 has 16 amino acids. Germline V lookup: CDR1 DFQATT, CDR2 SNEGSKA (reference sequence). After removal of 1 base from V and 2 bases from J, the junction contained 9 bases not matched to a gene.

There are a few counts of this clonotype. The chain couples TRBV19 to TRBJ1-1; a weak D match, TRBD1 (6 bases). Trimming removed 8 bases from V and 5 bases from J, with 15 bases in between. The germline CDR1 and CDR2 sequences are LNHDA and SQIVND (reference sequence). The CDR3 is made up of 13 amino acids. The CDR3 region is CASGEGRGTEAFF. DNA for the CDR3: TGTGCCAGTGGCGAGGGGAGGGGGACTGAAGCTTTCTTT.

About this clonotype: The CDR3 carries no conserved terminal phenylalanine or tryptophan, so it likely arises from a read error. The CDR3 loop reads CSASTSGRSETQYL. Here the CDR3 DNA reads TGCAGTGCTTCGACTAGCGGGAGATCAGAGACCCAGTACTTG. The V gene is TRBV20-1, the J gene TRBJ2-5; 12 bases fit TRBD2. After removal of 5 bases from V and 4 bases from J, the junction contained 5 bases not matched to a gene. Germline-derived CDR1 and CDR2 are DFQATT and SNEGSKA (reference sequence). The CDR3 spans 14 residues.